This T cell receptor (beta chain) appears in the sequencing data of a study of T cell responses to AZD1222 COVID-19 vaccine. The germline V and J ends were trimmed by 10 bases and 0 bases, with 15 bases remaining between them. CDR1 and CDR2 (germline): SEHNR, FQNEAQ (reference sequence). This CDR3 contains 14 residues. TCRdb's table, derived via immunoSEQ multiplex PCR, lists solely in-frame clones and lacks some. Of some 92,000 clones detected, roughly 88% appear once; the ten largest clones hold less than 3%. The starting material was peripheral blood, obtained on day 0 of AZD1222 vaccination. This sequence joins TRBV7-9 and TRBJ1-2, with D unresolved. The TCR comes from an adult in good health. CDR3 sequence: CATFEFPANYGYTF. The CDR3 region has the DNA TGTGCCACCTTTGAATTTCCAGCTAACTATGGCTACACCTTC.